The entry below gives a single TCR beta chain sequence along with its context. Its antigen is currently unknown. This specimen comes from a study of cytomegalovirus exposure and HLA in healthy donors. The study's findings and limits: The study recorded about 160 TCR beta chains that were cytomegalovirus-associated.

Primers for the PCR totalled 60 Vbeta and 13 Jbeta. Clones were read by immunoSEQ multiplex PCR, and TCRdb kept only the in-frame ones, dropping some. The repertoire includes about 150,000 clones, over 65% of them detected once, and around 2.3% sits in the top ten. The receptor's source is a man between 25 and 39 years old in good health and CMV-seronegative. Source material: PBMCs.

CDR3 nucleotides: TGTGCCAGCAGGCAGAACAGGGTCCACGAGCAGTACTTC. Protein product: CASRQNRVHEQYF. This chain links TRBV6-5 with TRBJ2-7, with D maybe TRBD1 (6 bases). Germline V gene lookup returns CDR1 MNHEY and CDR2 SVGAGI. The CDR3 is 13 residues long. Trimming left V 6 bases short and J 5 bases short, with 14 bases between.